This T cell receptor (beta chain) came from a study of response to subunit inactivated influenza vaccine. Study results and caveats: Only a handful of new T cells, the authors suggested, are recruited with each seasonal influenza vaccination.

TCRdb reprocessed the RT-PCR reads via MiXCR and lists one record per CDR3 protein. The sample has 200,000 to 250,000 distinct CDR3 sequences, 12% seen once; the top ten hold about 7.8%. V shed 4 bases, J shed 3 bases, and the junction held 2 bases outside the gene matches. This CDR3 has 13 amino acids. Germline lookup yields CDR1 LGHDT and CDR2 YNNKEL (reference sequence). A few counts support this clonotype. Antigen specificity is unknown. This chain links TRBV3-1 with TRBJ1-2; 7 nucleotides line up with TRBD1. The starting material was non-naive T cells sorted from PBMCs, obtained approximately 15 days before vaccination. This clonotype originated in a man aged 45-65 years who received an inactivated influenza vaccine. CDR3 bases: TGTGCCAGCAGCCGGGACAGTGACTATGGCTACACCTTC. This gives the protein CASSRDSDYGYTF.